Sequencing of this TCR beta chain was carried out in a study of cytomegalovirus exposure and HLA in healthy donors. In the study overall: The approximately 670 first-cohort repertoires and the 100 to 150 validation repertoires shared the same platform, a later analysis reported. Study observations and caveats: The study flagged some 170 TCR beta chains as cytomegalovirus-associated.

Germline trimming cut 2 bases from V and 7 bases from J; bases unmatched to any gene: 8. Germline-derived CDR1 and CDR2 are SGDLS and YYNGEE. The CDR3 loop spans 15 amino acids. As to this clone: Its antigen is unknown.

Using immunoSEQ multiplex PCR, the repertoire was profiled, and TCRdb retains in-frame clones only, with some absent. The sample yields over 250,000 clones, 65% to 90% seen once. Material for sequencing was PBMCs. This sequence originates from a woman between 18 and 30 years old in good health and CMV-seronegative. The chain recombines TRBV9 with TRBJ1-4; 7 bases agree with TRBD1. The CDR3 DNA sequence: TGTGCCAGCAGCGTTGACAGGGTTGGTCGTGAAAAACTGTTTTTT. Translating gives CASSVDRVGREKLFF.